Below, one T cell receptor beta chain is given with its context. The method was immunoSEQ multiplex PCR; TCRdb's version includes in-frame clones alone and lacks a portion of them. The sample holds around 280,000 clones, 88% seen once. This sample is part of a study of blood T cell repertoires in COVID-19. The V gene's germline CDR1 is GTSNPN and CDR2 SVGIG (reference sequence). This CDR3 is built from 17 residues. Deletions cut 1 base from V and 2 bases from J, with 20 bases between. This TCR was sampled from a woman aged 25 to 45 with COVID-19, enrolled during active disease. V and J are TRBV30 and TRBJ1-1, with D tentatively TRBD1 (5 bases). Sequences were obtained from peripheral blood. CDR3 loop: CAWSARPRDRINTEAFF. The CDR3, as DNA: TGTGCCTGGAGTGCCAGGCCCCGTGACAGAATTAACACTGAAGCTTTCTTT.